This T cell receptor (beta chain) is drawn from a study of a mutant IDH1 vaccine in newly diagnosed glioma. Study-wide context: Vaccination began 4-6 weeks post radiotherapy alone, or with temozolomide cycles. Pretreatment consisted of radiotherapy, temozolomide, or both, with most receiving both.

Time point defined: week 47, end of study. All doses held 300 ug of mutant IDH1 20-mer peptide, with topical imiquimod. CDR3 length equals 15 residues. From germline, CDR1 is LNHDA and CDR2 SQIVND (reference sequence). Trimming left V 2 bases short and J 0 bases short, with 10 bases between. Assay used: immunoSEQ multiplex PCR; TCRdb lists only in-frame clones, some missing. The sample consists of more than 30,000 clones, about nine tenths of them appearing once. In regard to this clone: Antigen: not known.

The V call is TRBV19, the J call TRBJ1-1; the D gene is possibly TRBD1 (5 bases). The input for sequencing was PBMCs, taken from a glioma patient whose treatment included an IDH1 peptide vaccine. The sequence derives from a man aged 40-49 years with glioma. As DNA, the CDR3 is TGTGCCAGTAGTATAACCGGGGGTATGAACACTGAAGCTTTCTTT. Protein product: CASSITGGMNTEAFF.